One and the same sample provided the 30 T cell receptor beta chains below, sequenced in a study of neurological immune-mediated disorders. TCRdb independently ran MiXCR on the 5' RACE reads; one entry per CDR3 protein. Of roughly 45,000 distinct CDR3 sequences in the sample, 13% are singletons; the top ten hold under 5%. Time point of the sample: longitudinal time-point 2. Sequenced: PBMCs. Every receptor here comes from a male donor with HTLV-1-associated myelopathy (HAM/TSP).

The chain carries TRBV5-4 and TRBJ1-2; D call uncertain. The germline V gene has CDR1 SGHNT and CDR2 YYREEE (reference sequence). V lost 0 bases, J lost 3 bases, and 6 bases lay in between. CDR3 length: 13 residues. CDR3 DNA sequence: TGTGCCAGCAGCTTGGGGCAGGACTATGGCTACACCTTC. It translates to CASSLGQDYGYTF.

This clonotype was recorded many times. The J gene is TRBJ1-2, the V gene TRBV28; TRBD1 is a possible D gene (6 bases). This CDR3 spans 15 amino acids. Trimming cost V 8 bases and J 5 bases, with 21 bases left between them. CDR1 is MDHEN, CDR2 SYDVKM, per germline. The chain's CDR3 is CASAGGWEAIYGYTF. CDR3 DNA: TGTGCCAGCGCCGGGGGCTGGGAGGCGATTTATGGCTACACCTTC.

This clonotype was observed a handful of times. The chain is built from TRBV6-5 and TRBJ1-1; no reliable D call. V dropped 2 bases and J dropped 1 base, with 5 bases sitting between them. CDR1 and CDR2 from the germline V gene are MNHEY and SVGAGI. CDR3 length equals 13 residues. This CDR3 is CASSYDGNTEAFF. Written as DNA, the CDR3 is TGTGCCAGCAGTTACGATGGGAACACTGAAGCTTTCTTT.

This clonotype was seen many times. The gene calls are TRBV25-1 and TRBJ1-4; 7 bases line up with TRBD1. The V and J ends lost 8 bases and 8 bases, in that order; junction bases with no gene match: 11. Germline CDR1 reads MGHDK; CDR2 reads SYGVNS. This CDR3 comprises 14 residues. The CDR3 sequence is CASGTTGEGEKLFF. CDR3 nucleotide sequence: TGTGCCAGCGGCACAACAGGGGAAGGGGAAAAACTGTTTTTT.

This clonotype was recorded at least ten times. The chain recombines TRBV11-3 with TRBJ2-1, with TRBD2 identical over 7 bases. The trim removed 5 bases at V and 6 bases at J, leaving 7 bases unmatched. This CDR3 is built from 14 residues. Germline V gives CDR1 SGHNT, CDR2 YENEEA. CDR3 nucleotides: TGTGCCAGCAGCCGCCCCTGGGGGGGCAATGAGCAGTTCTTC. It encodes CASSRPWGGNEQFF.

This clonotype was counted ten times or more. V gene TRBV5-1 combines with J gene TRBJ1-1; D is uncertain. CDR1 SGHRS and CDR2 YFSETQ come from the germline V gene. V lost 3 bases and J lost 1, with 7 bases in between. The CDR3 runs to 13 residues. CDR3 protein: CASSYHENTEAFF. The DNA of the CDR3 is TGCGCCAGCAGCTATCATGAGAACACTGAAGCTTTCTTT.

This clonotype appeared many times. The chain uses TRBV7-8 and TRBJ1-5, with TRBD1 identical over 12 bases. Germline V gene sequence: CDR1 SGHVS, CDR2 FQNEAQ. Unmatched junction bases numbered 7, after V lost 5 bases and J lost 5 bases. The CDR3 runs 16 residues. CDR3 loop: CASSLYGTGGDQPQHF. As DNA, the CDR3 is TGTGCCAGCAGCCTTTACGGGACAGGGGGCGATCAGCCCCAGCATTTT.

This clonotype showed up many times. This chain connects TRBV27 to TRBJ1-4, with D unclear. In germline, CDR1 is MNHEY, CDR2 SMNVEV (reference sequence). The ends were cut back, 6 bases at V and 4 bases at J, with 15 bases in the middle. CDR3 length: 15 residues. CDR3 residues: CASRKNSVINEKLFF. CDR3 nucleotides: TGTGCCAGCAGAAAAAACAGTGTCATTAATGAAAAACTGTTTTTT.

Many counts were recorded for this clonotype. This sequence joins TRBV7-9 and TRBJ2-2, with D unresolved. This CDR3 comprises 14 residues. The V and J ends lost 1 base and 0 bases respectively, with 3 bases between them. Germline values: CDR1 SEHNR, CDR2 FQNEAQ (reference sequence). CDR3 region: CASSLGTNTGELFF. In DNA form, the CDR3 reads TGTGCCAGCAGCTTAGGGACGAACACCGGGGAGCTGTTTTTT.

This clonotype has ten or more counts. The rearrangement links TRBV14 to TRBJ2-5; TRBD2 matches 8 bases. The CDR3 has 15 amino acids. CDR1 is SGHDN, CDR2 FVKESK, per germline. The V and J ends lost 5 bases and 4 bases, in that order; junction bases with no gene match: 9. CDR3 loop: CASSVRLASRETQYF. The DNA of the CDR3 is TGTGCCAGCAGCGTCCGACTAGCGAGTAGAGAGACCCAGTACTTC.

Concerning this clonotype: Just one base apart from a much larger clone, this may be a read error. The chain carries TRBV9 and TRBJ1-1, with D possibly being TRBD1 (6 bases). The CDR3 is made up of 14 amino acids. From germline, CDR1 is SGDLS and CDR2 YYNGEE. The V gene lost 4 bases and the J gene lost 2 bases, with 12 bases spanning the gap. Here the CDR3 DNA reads TGTGCCAGCAGCTCGGGACACATCAACACTGAAGCTTTCTTT. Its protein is CASSSGHINTEAFF.

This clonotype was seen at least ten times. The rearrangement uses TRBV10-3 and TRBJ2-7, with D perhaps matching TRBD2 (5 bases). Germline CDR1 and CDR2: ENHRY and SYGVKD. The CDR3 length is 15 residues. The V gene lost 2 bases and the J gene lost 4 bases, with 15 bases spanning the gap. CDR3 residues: CAISEDYLSGYEQYF. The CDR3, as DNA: TGTGCCATCAGTGAGGACTACCTGTCGGGGTACGAGCAGTACTTC.

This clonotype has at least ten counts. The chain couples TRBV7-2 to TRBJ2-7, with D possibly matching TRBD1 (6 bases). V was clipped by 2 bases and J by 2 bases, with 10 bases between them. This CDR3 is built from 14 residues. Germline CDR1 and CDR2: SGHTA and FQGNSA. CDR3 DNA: TGTGCCAGCAGCTTATCAGGGGAAACCTACGAGCAGTACTTC. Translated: CASSLSGETYEQYF.

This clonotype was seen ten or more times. CDR3 nucleotide sequence: TGCAGCGTTGAGTACGGGACCTACGAGCAGTACTTC. Translating gives CSVEYGTYEQYF. This rearrangement joins TRBV29-1 to TRBJ2-7; the D gene is possibly TRBD2 (5 bases). The germline CDR1 and CDR2 sequences are SQVTM and ANQGSEA. This CDR3 spans 12 amino acids. V dropped 3 bases and J dropped 2 bases, with 8 bases sitting between them.

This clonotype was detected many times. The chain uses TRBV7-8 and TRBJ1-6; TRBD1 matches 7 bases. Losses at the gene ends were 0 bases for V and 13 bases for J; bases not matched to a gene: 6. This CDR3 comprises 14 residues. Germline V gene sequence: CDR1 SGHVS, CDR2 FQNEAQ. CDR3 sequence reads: CASSLAEQGFPLHF. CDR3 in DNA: TGTGCCAGCAGCTTAGCGGAACAGGGGTTCCCCCTCCACTTT.

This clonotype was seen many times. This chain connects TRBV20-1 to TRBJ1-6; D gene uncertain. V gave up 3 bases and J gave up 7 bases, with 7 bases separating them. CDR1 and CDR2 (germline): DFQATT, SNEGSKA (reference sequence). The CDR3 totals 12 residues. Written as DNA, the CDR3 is TGCAGTGCTAGTAATAGGAATTCACCCCTCCACTTT. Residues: CSASNRNSPLHF.

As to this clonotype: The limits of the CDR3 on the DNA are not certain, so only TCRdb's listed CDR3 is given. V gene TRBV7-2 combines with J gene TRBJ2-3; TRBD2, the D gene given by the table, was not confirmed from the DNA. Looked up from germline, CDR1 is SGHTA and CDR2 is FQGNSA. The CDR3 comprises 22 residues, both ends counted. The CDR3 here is CASSFYICSAIFSSGGADTQYF.

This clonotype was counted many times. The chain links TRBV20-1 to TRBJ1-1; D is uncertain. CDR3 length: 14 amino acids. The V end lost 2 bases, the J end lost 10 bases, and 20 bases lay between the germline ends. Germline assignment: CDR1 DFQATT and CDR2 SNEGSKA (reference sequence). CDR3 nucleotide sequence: TGCAGTGCTAGAATAAGGGAATTATTATCTGGAGCTTTCTTT. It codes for CSARIRELLSGAFF.

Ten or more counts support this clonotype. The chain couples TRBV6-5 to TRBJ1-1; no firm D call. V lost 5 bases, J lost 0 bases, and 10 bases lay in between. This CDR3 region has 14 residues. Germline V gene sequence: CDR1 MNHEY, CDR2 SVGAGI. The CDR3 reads CASSQDVVNTEAFF. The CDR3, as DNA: TGTGCCAGCAGTCAGGACGTCGTGAACACTGAAGCTTTCTTT.

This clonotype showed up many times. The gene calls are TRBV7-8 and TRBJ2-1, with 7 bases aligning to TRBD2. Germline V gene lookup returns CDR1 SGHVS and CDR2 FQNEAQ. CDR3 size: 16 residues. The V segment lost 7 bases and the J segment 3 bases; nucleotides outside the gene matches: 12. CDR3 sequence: CASIASRTRNYNEQFF. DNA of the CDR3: TGTGCCAGCATTGCCTCGAGGACTAGAAACTACAATGAGCAGTTCTTC.

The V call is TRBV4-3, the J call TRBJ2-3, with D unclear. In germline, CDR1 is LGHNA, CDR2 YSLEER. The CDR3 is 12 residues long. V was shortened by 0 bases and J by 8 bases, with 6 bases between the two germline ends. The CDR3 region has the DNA TGCGCCAGCAGCCAAGAGGCCTCTACGCAGTATTTT. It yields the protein CASSQEASTQYF.

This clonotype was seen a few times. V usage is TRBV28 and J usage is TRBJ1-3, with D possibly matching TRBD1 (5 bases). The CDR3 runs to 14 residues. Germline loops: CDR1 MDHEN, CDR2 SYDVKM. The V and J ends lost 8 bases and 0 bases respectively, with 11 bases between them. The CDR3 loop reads CASHSDSSGNTIYF. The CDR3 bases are TGTGCCAGCCACTCTGACAGCTCTGGAAACACCATATATTTT.

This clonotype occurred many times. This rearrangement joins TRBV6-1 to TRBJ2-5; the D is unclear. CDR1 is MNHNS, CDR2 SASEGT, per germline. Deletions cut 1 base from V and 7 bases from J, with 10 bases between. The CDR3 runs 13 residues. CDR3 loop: CASSEEGRGTQYF. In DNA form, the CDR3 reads TGTGCCAGCAGTGAAGAGGGTCGTGGGACCCAGTACTTC.

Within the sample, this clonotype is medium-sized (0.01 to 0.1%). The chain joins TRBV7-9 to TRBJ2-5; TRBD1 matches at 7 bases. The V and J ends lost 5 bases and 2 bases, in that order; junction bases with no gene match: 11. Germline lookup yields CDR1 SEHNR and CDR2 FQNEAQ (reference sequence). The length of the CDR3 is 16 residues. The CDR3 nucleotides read TGTGCCAGCAGCCCGTTTGGCCGGGACAGACAAGAGACCCAGTACTTC. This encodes CASSPFGRDRQETQYF.

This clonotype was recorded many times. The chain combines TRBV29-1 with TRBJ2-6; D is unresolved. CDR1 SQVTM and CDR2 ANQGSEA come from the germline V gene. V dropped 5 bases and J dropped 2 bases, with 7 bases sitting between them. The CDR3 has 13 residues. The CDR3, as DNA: TGCAGCGTTTTGAAGCCTGGGGCCAACGTCCTGACTTTC. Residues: CSVLKPGANVLTF.

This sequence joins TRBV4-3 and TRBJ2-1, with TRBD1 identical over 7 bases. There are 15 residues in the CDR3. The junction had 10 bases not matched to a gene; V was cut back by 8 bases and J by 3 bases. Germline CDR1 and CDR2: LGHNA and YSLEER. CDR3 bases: TGCGCCAGCCAAGTTCGGGACAGTAACTACAATGAGCAGTTCTTC. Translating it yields CASQVRDSNYNEQFF.

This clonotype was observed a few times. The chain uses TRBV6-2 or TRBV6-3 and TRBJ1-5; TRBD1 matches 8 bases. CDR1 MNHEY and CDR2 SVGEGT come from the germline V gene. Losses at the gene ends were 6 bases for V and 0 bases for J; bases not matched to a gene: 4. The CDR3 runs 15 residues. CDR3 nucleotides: TGTGCCAGCAGAGCGACAGGGGTTAGCAATCAGCCCCAGCATTTT. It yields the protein CASRATGVSNQPQHF.

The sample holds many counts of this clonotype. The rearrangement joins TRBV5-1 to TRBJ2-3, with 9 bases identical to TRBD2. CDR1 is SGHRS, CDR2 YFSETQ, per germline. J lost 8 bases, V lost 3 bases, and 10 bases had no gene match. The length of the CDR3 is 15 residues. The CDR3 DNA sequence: TGCGCCAGCAGCTATCTAGCGGGGAGCACGGGTACGCAGTATTTT. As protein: CASSYLAGSTGTQYF. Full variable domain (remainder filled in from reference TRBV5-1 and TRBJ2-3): KAGVTQTPRYLIKTRGQQVTLSCSPISGHRSVSWYQQTPGQGLQFLFEYFSETQRNKGNFPGRFSGRQFSNSRSEMNVSTLELGDSALYLCASSYLAGSTGTQYFGPGTRLTVL.

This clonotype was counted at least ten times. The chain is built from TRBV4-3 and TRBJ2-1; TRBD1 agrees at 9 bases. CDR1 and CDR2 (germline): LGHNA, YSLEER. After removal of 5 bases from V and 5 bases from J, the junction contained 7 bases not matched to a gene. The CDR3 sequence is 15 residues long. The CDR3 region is CASSTRDRENNEQFF. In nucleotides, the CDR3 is TGCGCCAGCAGCACCCGGGACAGGGAAAACAATGAGCAGTTCTTC.

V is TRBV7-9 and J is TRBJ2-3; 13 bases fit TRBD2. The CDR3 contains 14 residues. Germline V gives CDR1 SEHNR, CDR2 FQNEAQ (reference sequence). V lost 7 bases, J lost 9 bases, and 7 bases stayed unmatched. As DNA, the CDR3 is TGTGCCAGCATTTCCGGGACTAGCGGGATGACGCAGTATTTT. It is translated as CASISGTSGMTQYF.